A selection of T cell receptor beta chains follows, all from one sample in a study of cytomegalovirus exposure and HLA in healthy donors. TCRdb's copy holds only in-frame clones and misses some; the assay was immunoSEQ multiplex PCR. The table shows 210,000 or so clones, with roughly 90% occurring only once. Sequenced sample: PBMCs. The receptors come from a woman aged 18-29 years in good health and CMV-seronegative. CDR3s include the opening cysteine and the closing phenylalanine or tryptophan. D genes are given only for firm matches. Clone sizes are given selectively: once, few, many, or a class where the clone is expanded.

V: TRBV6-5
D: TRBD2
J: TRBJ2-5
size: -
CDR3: CASSWTSGGAGETQYF
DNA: TGTGCCAGCAGTTGGACTAGCGGGGGGGCCGGAGAGACCCAGTACTTC

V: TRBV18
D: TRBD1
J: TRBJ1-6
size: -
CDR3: CASSPLQRRQGSPLHF
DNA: TGTGCCAGCTCACCGTTACAGCGGAGACAGGGCTCACCCCTCCACTTT

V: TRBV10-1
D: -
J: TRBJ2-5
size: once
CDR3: CASSRGDSGTQYF
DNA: TGCGCCAGCAGCCGAGGGGACTCCGGGACCCAGTACTTC

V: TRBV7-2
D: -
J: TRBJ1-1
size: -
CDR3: CASSPRSNRATNTEAFF
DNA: TGTGCCAGCAGCCCCAGATCAAACAGGGCTACGAACACTGAAGCTTTCTTT

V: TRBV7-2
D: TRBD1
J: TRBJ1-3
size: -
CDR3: CASSLVYRDRESGNTIYF
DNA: TGTGCCAGCAGCTTAGTTTACCGGGACAGGGAGTCTGGAAACACCATATATTTT

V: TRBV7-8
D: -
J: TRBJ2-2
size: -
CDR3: CASSHRVGGANTGELFF
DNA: TGTGCCAGCAGCCACCGCGTTGGCGGGGCGAACACCGGGGAGCTGTTTTTT

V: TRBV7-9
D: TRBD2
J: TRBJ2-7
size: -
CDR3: CASSPPSAGDEQYF
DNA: TGTGCCAGCAGCCCGCCTAGTGCGGGGGACGAGCAGTACTTC

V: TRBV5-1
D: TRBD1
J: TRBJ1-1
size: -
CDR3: CASSLGTANTEAFF
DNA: TGCGCCAGCAGCTTAGGGACAGCGAACACTGAAGCTTTCTTT

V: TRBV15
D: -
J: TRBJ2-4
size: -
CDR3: CATSVRGIQYF
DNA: TGTGCCACCAGCGTGCGAGGCATTCAGTACTTC

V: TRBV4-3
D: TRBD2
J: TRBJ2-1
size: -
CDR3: CASSQAMTGRRGSYNEQFF
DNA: TGCGCCAGCAGCCAAGCCATGACCGGGAGGAGGGGCTCCTACAATGAGCAGTTCTTC

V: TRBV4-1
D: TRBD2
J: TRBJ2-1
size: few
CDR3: CASRPGLAGNNEQFF
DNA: TGCGCCAGCAGACCGGGACTAGCGGGGAACAATGAGCAGTTCTTC

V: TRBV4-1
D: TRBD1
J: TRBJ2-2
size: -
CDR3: CASIGFPGQGETGELFF
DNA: TGCGCCAGCATAGGCTTTCCGGGACAGGGGGAAACCGGGGAGCTGTTTTTT

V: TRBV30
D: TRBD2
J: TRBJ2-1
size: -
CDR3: CAWTIDSGIYNEQFF
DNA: TGTGCCTGGACAATTGACAGCGGGATATACAATGAGCAGTTCTTC

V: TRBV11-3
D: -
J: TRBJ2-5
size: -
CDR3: CASSPGTQETQYF
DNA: TGTGCCAGCAGCCCCGGGACTCAAGAGACCCAGTACTTC

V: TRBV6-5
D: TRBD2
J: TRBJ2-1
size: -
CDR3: CASSYSLASGYNEQFF
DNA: TGTGCCAGCAGTTACTCGTTGGCTAGCGGCTACAATGAGCAGTTCTTC

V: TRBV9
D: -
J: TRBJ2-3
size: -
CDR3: CASSVAAGVRTDTQYF
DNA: TGTGCCAGCAGCGTAGCTGCCGGGGTGAGGACAGATACGCAGTATTTT

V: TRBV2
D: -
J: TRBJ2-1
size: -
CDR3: CASSEVTSQEQFF
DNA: TGTGCCAGCAGTGAAGTTACTAGTCAGGAGCAGTTCTTC

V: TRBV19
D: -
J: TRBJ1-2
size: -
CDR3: CASSRRRRGPGYTF
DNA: TGTGCCAGTAGTCGTCGGCGCCGGGGTCCTGGCTACACCTTC

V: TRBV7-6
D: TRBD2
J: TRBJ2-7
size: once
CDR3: CASSLAGGKPYEQYF
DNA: TGTGCCAGCAGCTTAGCCGGGGGGAAGCCCTACGAGCAGTACTTC

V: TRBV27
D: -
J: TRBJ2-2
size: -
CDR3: CASSSDRYPTGELFF
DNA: TGTGCCAGCAGTTCGGACAGATATCCCACCGGGGAGCTGTTTTTT

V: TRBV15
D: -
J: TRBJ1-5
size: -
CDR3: CATSRDIGRGDQPQHF
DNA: TGCGCCACCAGCAGAGATATAGGTAGGGGCGATCAGCCCCAGCATTTT

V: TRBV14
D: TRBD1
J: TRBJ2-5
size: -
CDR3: CASSSGTATWNQETQYF
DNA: TGTGCCAGCAGCTCCGGGACAGCGACCTGGAACCAAGAGACCCAGTACTTC

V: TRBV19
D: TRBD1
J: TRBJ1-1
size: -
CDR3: CASSMAPGQVLKYTEAFF
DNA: TGTGCCAGTAGTATGGCTCCGGGACAGGTTCTAAAGTACACTGAAGCTTTCTTT

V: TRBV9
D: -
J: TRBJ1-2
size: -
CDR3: CASSAPPRRGRGYTF
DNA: TGTGCCAGCAGCGCCCCGCCTCGCCGGGGTAGGGGCTACACCTTC

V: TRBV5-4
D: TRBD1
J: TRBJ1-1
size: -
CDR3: CASSFGQGTEAFF
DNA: TGTGCCAGCAGCTTCGGACAGGGAACGGAAGCTTTCTTT

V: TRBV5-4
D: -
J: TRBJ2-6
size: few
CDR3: CASSDGQWSSGANVLTF
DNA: TGTGCCAGCAGCGACGGACAGTGGAGCTCTGGGGCCAACGTCCTGACTTTC

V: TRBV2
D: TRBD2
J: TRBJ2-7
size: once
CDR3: CASVAGGWWQYF
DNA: TGTGCCAGCGTCGCGGGGGGGTGGTGGCAGTACTTC

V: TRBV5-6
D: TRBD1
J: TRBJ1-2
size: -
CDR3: CASSHKDRVWGYTF
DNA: TGTGCCAGCAGCCATAAGGACAGGGTATGGGGCTACACCTTC

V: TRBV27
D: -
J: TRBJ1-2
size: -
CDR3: CASSFDRLYGYTF
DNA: TGTGCCAGCAGTTTTGACAGACTCTATGGCTACACCTTC

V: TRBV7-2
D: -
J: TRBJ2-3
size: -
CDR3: CASSLAGGFSTDTQYF
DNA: TGTGCCAGCAGCTTAGCGGGCGGGTTTAGCACAGATACGCAGTATTTT

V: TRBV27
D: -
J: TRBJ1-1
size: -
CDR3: CASRTRGEAFF
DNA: TGTGCCAGCAGGACAAGGGGTGAAGCTTTCTTT

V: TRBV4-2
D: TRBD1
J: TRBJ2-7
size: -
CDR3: CASSRGVQGGYEQYF
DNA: TGTGCCAGCAGCCGAGGGGTACAGGGGGGCTACGAGCAGTACTTC

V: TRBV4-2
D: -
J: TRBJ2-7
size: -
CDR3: CASSLSGTTYEQYF
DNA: TGTGCCAGCAGCCTGAGCGGGACAACCTACGAGCAGTACTTC

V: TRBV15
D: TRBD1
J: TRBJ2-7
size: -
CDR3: CATSRASGTGIYEQYF
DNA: TGTGCCACCAGCAGAGCATCCGGGACAGGGATCTACGAGCAGTACTTC

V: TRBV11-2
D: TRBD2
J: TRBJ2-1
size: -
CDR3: CASSLVGRAGNEQFF
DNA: TGTGCCAGCAGCTTAGTCGGGAGGGCCGGGAATGAGCAGTTCTTC

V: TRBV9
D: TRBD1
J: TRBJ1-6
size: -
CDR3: CASTGDSVNSPLHF
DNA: TGTGCCAGCACCGGGGACAGCGTTAATTCACCCCTCCACTTT

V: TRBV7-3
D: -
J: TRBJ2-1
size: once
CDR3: CASSLYRDEQFF
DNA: TGTGCCAGCAGCTTATATCGGGATGAGCAGTTCTTC

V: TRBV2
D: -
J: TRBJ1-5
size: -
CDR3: CASRVFGQPQHF
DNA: TGTGCCAGCAGGGTGTTCGGTCAGCCCCAGCATTTT

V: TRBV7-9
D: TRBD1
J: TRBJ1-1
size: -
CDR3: CASSAQKGAGNTEAFF
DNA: TGTGCCAGCAGCGCCCAGAAGGGGGCGGGGAACACTGAAGCTTTCTTT

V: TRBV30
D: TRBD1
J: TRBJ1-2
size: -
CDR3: CAWSTDRVSGYTF
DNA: TGTGCCTGGAGCACAGACAGGGTCTCTGGCTACACCTTC

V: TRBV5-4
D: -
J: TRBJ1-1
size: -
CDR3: CASSLYRANTEAFF
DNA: TGTGCCAGCAGCTTATACAGGGCAAACACTGAAGCTTTCTTT

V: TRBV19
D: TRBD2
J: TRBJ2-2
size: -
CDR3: CASIQSGTRYTGELFF
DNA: TGTGCCAGTATCCAATCCGGGACTAGGTACACCGGGGAGCTGTTTTTT

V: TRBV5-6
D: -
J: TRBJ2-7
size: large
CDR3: CASSLPPRTYEQYF
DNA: TGTGCCAGCAGCTTGCCCCCGAGGACCTACGAGCAGTACTTC

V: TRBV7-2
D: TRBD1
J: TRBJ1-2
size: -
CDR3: CASSRGTGNYGYTF
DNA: TGTGCCAGCAGCCGTGGGACAGGGAACTATGGCTACACCTTC

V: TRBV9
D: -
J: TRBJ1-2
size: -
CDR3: CASSVDRDRKIYGYTF
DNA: TGTGCCAGCAGCGTAGATAGAGACAGGAAGATCTATGGCTACACCTTC

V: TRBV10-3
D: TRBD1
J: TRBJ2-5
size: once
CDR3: CAISPRGQETQYF
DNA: TGTGCCATCAGTCCCAGGGGGCAGGAGACCCAGTACTTC

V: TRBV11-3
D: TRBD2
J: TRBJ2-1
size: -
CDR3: CASSSGLAGVGGEQFF
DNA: TGTGCCAGCAGCTCGGGACTAGCGGGAGTGGGGGGTGAGCAGTTCTTC

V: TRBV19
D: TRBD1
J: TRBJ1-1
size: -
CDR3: CASSILGQGRNTEAFF
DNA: TGTGCCAGTAGTATCCTGGGACAGGGGCGGAACACTGAAGCTTTCTTT

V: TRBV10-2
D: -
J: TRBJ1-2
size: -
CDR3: CASSYQVNYGYTF
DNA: TGCGCCAGCAGTTATCAGGTTAACTATGGCTACACCTTC

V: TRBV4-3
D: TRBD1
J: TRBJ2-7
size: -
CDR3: CASSQIRDRAKSGWYEQYF
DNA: TGCGCCAGCAGCCAAATCCGGGACAGGGCAAAAAGTGGGTGGTACGAGCAGTACTTC

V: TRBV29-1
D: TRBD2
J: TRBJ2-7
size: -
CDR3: CSVVGGRTYEQYF
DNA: TGCAGCGTTGTTGGCGGGAGGACGTACGAGCAGTACTTC

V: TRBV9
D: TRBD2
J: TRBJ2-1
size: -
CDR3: CASSVGTSGRLPPNEQFF
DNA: TGTGCCAGCAGCGTAGGGACTAGCGGGAGGCTTCCTCCCAATGAGCAGTTCTTC

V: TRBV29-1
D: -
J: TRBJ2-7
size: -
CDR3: CSVEMPGDYEQYF
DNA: TGCAGCGTCGAGATGCCAGGGGACTACGAGCAGTACTTC

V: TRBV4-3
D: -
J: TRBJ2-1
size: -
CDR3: CASSQDRFGGYNEQFF
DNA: TGCGCCAGCAGCCAAGATCGGTTCGGGGGTTACAATGAGCAGTTCTTC